A selection of T cell receptor beta chains follows, all from one sample in a study of cytotoxic CD8 clonotypes in ibrutinib-treated CLL. Assay: immunoSEQ multiplex PCR; the TCRdb copy retains only in-frame clones and omits some. The sample lists approximately 130,000 clones; approximately 81% were seen once. The specimen was PBMCs, collected after 24 months of ibrutinib treatment. The source of these receptors is a human donor with chronic lymphocytic leukemia. The conserved cysteine and the conserved F or W are not part of the CDR3 here. The order of the fields is V gene, CDR3 protein.

TRBV5-5	ASSLVPDDYGYT
TRBV6-5	ASNISPQGNEQY
TRBV30	AWRGSSGNTIY
TRBV27	ASTQQGEPYEQY
TRBV7-9	ASRERNSYNEQF
TRBV2	ASCRQGPSHTQY
TRBV9	ASSLQAGGAPQH
TRBV11-3	ASSLSGGQETQY
TRBV2	ASKKDQGGLDEQF
TRBV7-2	ASSLAPGMNTEAF
TRBV19	ASSMAAGIQETQY
TRBV9	ASSVGLGASNQPQH
TRBV10-1	ASSEANSYEQY
TRBV7-8	ASSLGGARDNSPLH
TRBV7-2	ASDVVGGVSPQH
TRBV7-2	ASSLAGHMGETQY
TRBV2	ASSDWRDQPQH
TRBV7-2	ASSLEGSIGSPLH
TRBV2	ASRAVTEIWDNSPLH
TRBV18	ASSPRQSYEQY
TRBV10-3	AISESLGRVAGGELF
TRBV27	ASIGGGEVTGELF
TRBV2	ASRPGTPEAF
TRBV5-6	ASSLGSGVQGTQY
TRBV5-1	ASSFGQKETQY
TRBV15	ATGQGPTGELF
TRBV6-5	ASSYLMGEQY
TRBV5-4	ASSLTGGNTEAF
TRBV6-1	ASSEFGGENYGYT
TRBV11-2	ASSLGGTGELF
TRBV5-5	ASSLVWSTDTQY
TRBV19	ASSTQGGPGNTIY
TRBV4-2	ASSQDGTPTNEKLF
TRBV28	ASSPILAGGSTGELF
TRBV6-5	ASSRQGKPTDTQY
TRBV7-8	ASSATASTEAF
TRBV11-3	ASSTGQNSPLH
TRBV10-1	ASRDSNTGELF
TRBV4-1	ASSQLQQVSGNTIY
TRBV7-2	ASSLTGSNTEAF
TRBV6-5	ASSSITDNLETQY
TRBV27	ASSPSGQWYEQF
TRBV25-1	ASSEFSETGLSYEQY
TRBV6-5	ASSYGSLGTEAF
TRBV19	ASSIADRTDTQY
TRBV5-6	ASSWTTGSETQY
TRBV7-8	ASSLARSYGYT
TRBV6-5	ASSYSVGAGNSPLH
TRBV7-2	ASSENPKTQY
TRBV7-8	ASLGGEGYNEQF
TRBV9	ASSKDRGVEQF
TRBV19	ASSPTGRANYGYT
TRBV28	ASSRYEQY
TRBV5-1	ASSSTTNGNTIY
TRBV4-3	ASSQDWGTEQF